These T cell receptor beta chains were read from a single sample in a study of graft-versus-host responses after intestinal transplantation. The antigens for these receptors are not known. Profiling relied on immunoSEQ multiplex PCR, and the TCRdb table lists in-frame clones only, not all of them. This sample has approximately 49,000 clones, with around 95% found just once. The input for sequencing was unstimulated CD8+ T cells sorted from spleen or lymph node cells, taken before transplant. Receptors were obtained from a human donor who was the organ donor for an intestinal transplant. The CDR3 runs from the conserved cysteine through the conserved F or W. A D gene is named only where the DNA matches it firmly. Size is stated for part of the rows, as once, few or many counts, or as a class when the clone is expanded.

CASRPGMASNQPQHF	TGTGCCAGCAGACCCGGGATGGCGAGCAATCAGCCCCAGCATTTT	.	.	TRBJ1-5	TRBV28
CASSFGTKYEQYF	TGCGCCAGCAGCTTCGGGACAAAATACGAGCAGTACTTC	.	.	TRBJ2-7	TRBV5-1
CASSSPGEETQYF	TGTGCCAGCAGCTCCCCCGGGGAAGAGACCCAGTACTTC	.	.	TRBJ2-5	TRBV7-9
CSVEESGNTIYF	TGCAGCGTTGAAGAGTCCGGAAACACCATATATTTT	.	.	TRBJ1-3	TRBV29-1
CASRVDVATHTHNSPLHF	TGTGCCAGCAGAGTGGATGTAGCTACACATACACATAATTCACCCCTCCACTTT	.	.	TRBJ1-6	TRBV21-1
CATQDRRNYGYTF	TGTGCCACCCAAGACAGGCGTAACTATGGCTACACCTTC	.	.	TRBJ1-2	TRBV5-4
CASTSQGGTTNTGELFF	TGTGCCAGCACCTCCCAAGGGGGGACAACGAACACCGGGGAGCTGTTTTTT	.	.	TRBJ2-2	TRBV27
CSVEGTNVGETQYF	TGCAGCGTTGAAGGGACTAACGTTGGAGAGACCCAGTACTTC	.	.	TRBJ2-5	TRBV29-1
CASSLPTSGGALNEQFF	TGTGCCAGCAGCCTACCGACTAGCGGGGGGGCACTCAATGAGCAGTTCTTC	TRBD2	.	TRBJ2-1	TRBV7-9
CASSQRETASNQPQHF	TGCGCCAGCAGCCAAAGAGAAACCGCCAGCAATCAGCCCCAGCATTTT	.	.	TRBJ1-5	TRBV4-1
CASSLNINTGELFF	TGTGCCAGCAGCTTGAACATAAACACCGGGGAGCTGTTTTTT	.	.	TRBJ2-2	TRBV7-3
CASSSELTEAFF	TGCGCCAGCAGCTCGGAGCTGACTGAAGCTTTCTTT	.	.	TRBJ1-1	TRBV5-1
CSAWGGDTGELFF	TGCAGCGCTTGGGGGGGCGACACCGGGGAGCTGTTTTTT	.	once	TRBJ2-2	TRBV29-1
CASSFGAGDMNTEAFF	TGTGCCAGCAGTTTTGGGGCCGGCGACATGAACACTGAAGCTTTCTTT	.	.	TRBJ1-1	TRBV28
CASSEEPVSGNTIYF	TGTGCCAGCAGTGAAGAACCGGTTTCTGGAAACACCATATATTTT	.	.	TRBJ1-3	TRBV6-1
CASSQVEGHEQYF	TGCGCCAGCAGCCAAGTTGAGGGGCACGAGCAGTACTTC	.	.	TRBJ2-7	TRBV4-1
CASSQGPNGRGANTDTQYF	TGCGCCAGCAGCCAAGGCCCGAATGGGCGGGGGGCCAACACAGATACGCAGTATTTT	TRBD2	.	TRBJ2-3	TRBV4-1
CASSQSAGGAAYEQFF	TGTGCCAGCAGCCAATCTGCCGGGGGGGCCGCCTATGAGCAGTTCTTC	TRBD2	.	TRBJ2-1	TRBV4-2
CASSFDRATEAFF	TGTGCCAGCAGCTTCGACAGGGCTACTGAAGCTTTCTTT	TRBD1	.	TRBJ1-1	TRBV7-2
CASSVIGGPSEAFF	TGTGCCAGCAGTGTTATCGGGGGCCCTTCTGAAGCTTTCTTT	.	once	TRBJ1-1	TRBV28
CASSEIGDLTDTQYF	TGTGCCAGCAGCGAAATAGGGGATTTGACAGATACGCAGTATTTT	.	.	TRBJ2-3	TRBV9
CASSYSGMREKLFF	TGTGCCAGCAGTTACTCGGGGATGCGAGAAAAACTGTTTTTT	.	.	TRBJ1-4	TRBV6-5
CASSPRTGGSYEQYF	TGTGCCAGCAGCCCAAGGACAGGGGGCTCCTACGAGCAGTACTTC	TRBD1	.	TRBJ2-7	TRBV7-9
CASSVEGLRVSSGANVLTF	TGTGCCAGCAGCGTAGAAGGGCTTCGAGTGAGCTCTGGGGCCAACGTCCTGACTTTC	.	.	TRBJ2-6	TRBV9
CASSLTVAGGVPSQPQHF	TGTGCCAGCAGCTTAACGGTGGCAGGGGGCGTTCCTAGCCAGCCCCAGCATTTT	TRBD1	.	TRBJ1-5	TRBV7-2
CASSFQIDRGSGNTIYF	TGTGCCAGCAGCTTCCAAATCGACAGGGGGTCTGGAAACACCATATATTTT	TRBD1	.	TRBJ1-3	TRBV11-2
CASSVARAGGDTQYF	TGTGCCAGCAGCGTAGCTCGGGCAGGGGGTGATACGCAGTATTTT	TRBD1	.	TRBJ2-3	TRBV9
CASSLGPPSPLHF	TGTGCCAGCAGCTTAGGGCCCCCTTCACCCCTCCACTTT	.	.	TRBJ1-6	TRBV7-9
CASSETTGTSYGYTF	TGTGCCAGCAGTGAAACGACAGGAACCAGCTATGGCTACACCTTC	.	.	TRBJ1-2	TRBV6-1
CASSPPGGNNEQFF	TGTGCCAGCAGCCCACCCGGTGGGAACAATGAGCAGTTCTTC	.	.	TRBJ2-1	TRBV7-9
CASSDELYNEQFF	TGTGCCAGCAGCGACGAGTTATACAATGAGCAGTTCTTC	.	.	TRBJ2-1	TRBV2
CASSLTGGPTTEAFF	TGTGCCAGCAGCTTAACCGGGGGACCGACCACTGAAGCTTTCTTT	.	.	TRBJ1-1	TRBV7-3
CASSRGDFDTQYF	TGTGCCAGCAGCCGAGGGGATTTCGACACGCAGTATTTT	.	.	TRBJ2-3	TRBV9
CASSLTGDQPQHF	TGTGCCAGCAGCCTAACAGGGGATCAGCCCCAGCATTTT	TRBD1	.	TRBJ1-5	TRBV6-5
CASSPVGDDPGNEQYF	TGCGCCAGCAGCCCAGTTGGCGACGACCCCGGGAACGAGCAGTACTTC	.	.	TRBJ2-7	TRBV5-1
CASSVAEGGRAEAFF	TGTGCCAGCAGCGTGGCGGAAGGGGGCCGCGCTGAAGCTTTCTTT	TRBD1	once	TRBJ1-1	TRBV9
CASSLIAGAGQETQYF	TGTGCCAGCAGTCTCATAGCGGGGGCCGGACAAGAGACCCAGTACTTC	TRBD2	.	TRBJ2-5	TRBV27
CATSQRGSSYNEQFF	TGTGCCACCAGCCAGCGGGGTAGCTCCTACAATGAGCAGTTCTTC	TRBD2	.	TRBJ2-1	TRBV15
CASRPHGQGFYEQYF	TGTGCCAGCAGGCCTCACGGACAGGGATTCTACGAGCAGTACTTC	TRBD1	.	TRBJ2-7	TRBV7-8
CASGSTGTSSYNEQFF	TGTGCCAGCGGATCGACAGGGACCAGCTCCTACAATGAGCAGTTCTTC	TRBD1	.	TRBJ2-1	TRBV2
CASPRGRPDKTQYF	TGTGCCAGCCCGAGGGGGCGACCGGACAAGACCCAGTACTTC	TRBD1	.	TRBJ2-5	TRBV25-1
CSASENEQFF	TGCAGTGCTAGCGAAAATGAGCAGTTCTTC	.	.	TRBJ2-1	TRBV20-1
CASSTTISGGAEQYF	TGTGCCAGCAGTACGACTATTAGTGGGGGTGCCGAGCAGTACTTC	.	.	TRBJ2-7	TRBV6-6
CASSVGTSGGSGYQETQYF	TGTGCCAGCAGTGTTGGGACTAGCGGGGGGTCGGGGTACCAAGAGACCCAGTACTTC	TRBD2	.	TRBJ2-5	TRBV6-1
CASSLAGTEYEQYF	TGTGCCAGCAGCTTAGCAGGGACAGAGTACGAGCAGTACTTC	TRBD1	once	TRBJ2-7	TRBV7-8
CASSFGTSREQFF	TGTGCCAGCAGCTTCGGGACTTCGCGGGAGCAGTTCTTC	.	.	TRBJ2-1	TRBV7-9
CASSRGATEAFF	TGTGCCAGCAGCCGAGGGGCGACTGAAGCTTTCTTT	.	.	TRBJ1-1	TRBV7-9
CASSRDNNQPQHF	TGTGCCAGTAGTAGGGACAACAATCAGCCCCAGCATTTT	.	.	TRBJ1-5	TRBV19
CASSPGTQNSPLHF	TGTGCCAGCAGCCCCGGGACACAAAATTCACCCCTCCACTTT	.	once	TRBJ1-6	TRBV9
CASSGTENSYEQYF	TGTGCCAGCAGTGGGACAGAAAACTCCTACGAGCAGTACTTC	.	.	TRBJ2-7	TRBV2
CASSLGAGGGEQYF	TGTGCCAGCAGCTTAGGGGCAGGAGGTGGGGAGCAGTACTTC	.	.	TRBJ2-5	TRBV7-8
CASSHREGYGYTF	TGTGCCAGCAGTCACAGGGAAGGCTATGGCTACACCTTC	.	.	TRBJ1-2	TRBV5-4
CASSLLGGANIQYF	TGTGCCAGCAGTTTATTGGGGGGCGCGAACATTCAGTACTTC	.	.	TRBJ2-4	TRBV27
CASSQDHKGRGRNTIYF	TGCGCCAGCAGCCAAGATCATAAGGGCCGAGGGAGAAACACCATATATTTT	.	once	TRBJ1-3	TRBV4-3
CSVEDGGFGGTGTDTQYF	TGCAGCGTTGAAGATGGGGGATTTGGGGGCACGGGCACAGATACGCAGTATTTT	.	.	TRBJ2-3	TRBV29-1
CASSIGLAPYEQYF	TGTGCCAGCAGCATTGGACTTGCCCCCTACGAGCAGTACTTC	.	.	TRBJ2-7	TRBV9
CASSSPGHLNTEAFF	TGTGCCAGCAGTTCTCCGGGACATCTGAACACTGAAGCTTTCTTT	.	.	TRBJ1-1	TRBV27